A selection of T cell receptor beta chains follows, all from one sample in a study of T cell responses to AZD1222 COVID-19 vaccine. Assay used: immunoSEQ multiplex PCR; TCRdb lists only in-frame clones, some missing. The data hold 110,000 to 150,000 clones, with around 89% observed a single time. The source was peripheral blood, collected on day 0 of AZD1222 vaccination. The receptor set was obtained from an adult in good health. CDR3s include the opening cysteine and the closing phenylalanine or tryptophan. D genes are given only for firm matches. Not all rows give a size; the values are once, few, many and, for expanded clones, a class.

clone_size | d_call | j_call | v_call | cdr3_aa | cdr3_nt
. | . | TRBJ2-4 | TRBV21-1 | CASSSGSGAKNIQYF | TGTGCCAGCAGCAGTGGGAGTGGGGCAAAAAACATTCAGTACTTC
. | TRBD1 | TRBJ1-2 | TRBV4-3 | CASSQDAGQPYGYTF | TGCGCCAGCAGCCAAGATGCGGGACAGCCCTATGGCTACACCTTC
. | . | TRBJ1-1 | TRBV9 | CASSAVGQTDTEAFF | TGTGCCAGCAGCGCCGTCGGGCAGACAGACACTGAAGCTTTCTTT
. | . | TRBJ2-5 | TRBV5-1 | CAITQQTAQGGQETQYF | TGCGCCATCACTCAACAAACCGCACAGGGTGGGCAAGAGACCCAGTACTTC
. | . | TRBJ1-6 | TRBV4-3 | CASSQAGTPASNYYNSPLHF | TGCGCCAGCAGCCAGGCAGGGACGCCGGCGTCCAACTACTATAATTCACCCCTCCACTTT
few | . | TRBJ2-7 | TRBV18 | CASSPPYEQYF | TGTGCCAGCTCACCTCCTTACGAGCAGTACTTC
. | . | TRBJ1-1 | TRBV12-3/TRBV12-4 | CASGREGRAEAFF | TGTGCCAGCGGCCGAGAGGGACGCGCTGAAGCTTTCTTT
. | . | TRBJ1-1 | TRBV28 | CASSLYYNLNTEAFF | TGTGCCAGCAGTTTATATTATAACCTGAACACTGAAGCTTTCTTT
. | . | TRBJ2-7 | TRBV6-5 | CASSSAGTGSYEQYF | TGTGCCAGCAGTTCGGCCGGGACGGGATCCTACGAGCAGTACTTC
. | . | TRBJ2-7 | TRBV9 | CASSVGDESYEQYF | TGTGCCAGCAGCGTGGGGGACGAGTCCTACGAGCAGTACTTC
. | . | TRBJ2-3 | TRBV6-5 | CAGTSTGFSTDTQYF | TGTGCCGGAACTTCGACAGGTTTTAGCACAGATACGCAGTATTTT
. | . | TRBJ1-5 | TRBV13 | CASSLRRTSGSNQPQHF | TGTGCCAGCAGCCTTCGGCGGACCTCCGGGAGCAATCAGCCCCAGCATTTT
. | . | TRBJ1-1 | TRBV7-3 | CASSLTSATEAFF | TGTGCCAGCAGCTTAACGTCCGCGACTGAAGCTTTCTTT
once | . | TRBJ1-4 | TRBV7-9 | CASSYPRAGPTNEKLFF | TGTGCCAGCAGCTATCCTCGGGCAGGACCAACTAATGAAAAACTGTTTTTT
. | TRBD2 | TRBJ2-7 | TRBV27 | CASSSRGLAVAYEQYF | TGTGCCAGCAGTTCCCGCGGACTAGCGGTCGCCTACGAGCAGTACTTC
. | . | TRBJ1-5 | TRBV11-2 | CASSLGDNQPQHF | TGTGCCAGCAGCTTGGGAGACAATCAGCCCCAGCATTTT
. | . | TRBJ1-2 | TRBV9 | CASPRQARTNYGYTF | TGTGCCAGCCCCCGGCAGGCCCGTACTAACTATGGCTACACCTTC
. | . | TRBJ2-1 | TRBV12-3/TRBV12-4 | CASRGGAVNEQFF | TGTGCCAGCAGGGGGGGGGCCGTGAATGAGCAGTTCTTC
once | TRBD2 | TRBJ2-7 | TRBV28 | CASSFPTTSGSYEQYF | TGTGCCAGCAGTTTCCCGACTACTAGCGGATCCTACGAGCAGTACTTC
. | . | TRBJ1-1 | TRBV7-6 | CASSARFPGVDGNTEAFF | TGTGCCAGCAGCGCACGATTTCCCGGGGTAGATGGGAACACTGAAGCTTTCTTT
few | . | TRBJ1-6 | TRBV15 | CATSRAPSYNSPLHF | TGTGCCACCAGCAGAGCCCCCTCCTATAATTCACCCCTCCACTTT
. | . | TRBJ1-2 | TRBV6-5 | CASKKGTNYGYTF | TGTGCCAGCAAGAAGGGTACTAACTATGGCTACACCTTC
. | . | TRBJ1-1 | TRBV12-3/TRBV12-4 | CASSFWGGTEAFF | TGTGCCAGCAGTTTCTGGGGGGGCACTGAAGCTTTCTTT
. | . | TRBJ1-2 | TRBV2 | CASSEEGDYGYTF | TGTGCCAGCAGTGAAGAGGGGGACTATGGCTACACCTTC
. | . | TRBJ2-7 | TRBV7-2 | CASSLGVGPSYEQYF | TGTGCCAGCAGCTTAGGGGTAGGCCCATCCTACGAGCAGTACTTC
. | TRBD1 | TRBJ1-5 | TRBV6-6 | CASTGQGRNQPQHF | TGTGCCAGCACCGGACAGGGGCGGAATCAGCCCCAGCATTTT
. | TRBD1 | TRBJ2-3 | TRBV6-6 | CASSRQGLSASTDTQYF | TGTGCCAGCAGTCGACAGGGGCTCTCGGCTAGCACAGATACGCAGTATTTT
. | . | TRBJ2-7 | TRBV19 | CASRKTRGYEQYF | TGTGCCAGTAGGAAAACCAGGGGCTACGAGCAGTACTTC
. | TRBD1 | TRBJ2-1 | TRBV11-2 | CASSLGQGISNEQFF | TGTGCCAGCAGCTTAGGACAGGGGATTTCAAATGAGCAGTTCTTC
. | TRBD1 | TRBJ1-6 | TRBV5-1 | CASRSGTAGNSPLHF | TGCGCCAGCAGATCAGGGACAGCTGGAAATTCACCCCTCCACTTT
. | . | TRBJ1-5 | TRBV28 | CASSSRGLRFSNQPQHF | TGTGCCAGCAGTTCCCGGGGCCTTCGCTTTAGCAATCAGCCCCAGCATTTT
. | . | TRBJ2-7 | TRBV11-2 | CASSLTGQFSYEQYF | TGTGCCAGCAGCTTAACCGGACAGTTTTCCTACGAGCAGTACTTC
. | . | TRBJ1-1 | TRBV4-3 | CASSQTSGGKAFF | TGCGCCAGCAGCCAGACTTCCGGGGGGAAAGCTTTCTTT
. | . | TRBJ2-3 | TRBV19 | CASSLVSPDTQYF | TGTGCCAGTAGTCTGGTCAGCCCAGATACGCAGTATTTT
. | . | TRBJ2-2 | TRBV29-1 | CSAPSGTTGELFF | TGCAGCGCCCCGAGCGGTACTACCGGGGAGCTGTTTTTT
. | TRBD1 | TRBJ2-1 | TRBV18 | CASSPRTGSDNEQFF | TGTGCCAGCTCACCACGGACAGGATCAGACAATGAGCAGTTCTTC
. | TRBD2 | TRBJ2-3 | TRBV4-2 | CASSQEGTSGRTRYF | TGTGCCAGCAGCCAAGAGGGGACTAGCGGCCGAACGCGGTATTTT
. | TRBD1 | TRBJ1-6 | TRBV6-5 | CASSPDRGGSPLHF | TGTGCCAGCAGCCCCGACAGGGGGGGTTCACCCCTCCACTTT
. | . | TRBJ1-5 | TRBV19 | CASSTNRDGSNQPQHF | TGTGCCAGTAGTACGAACCGGGACGGGAGCAATCAGCCCCAGCATTTT
. | TRBD1 | TRBJ1-2 | TRBV18 | CASSDRELSGYTF | TGTGCCAGCTCAGACAGGGAGTTAAGCGGCTACACCTTC
. | TRBD1 | TRBJ1-1 | TRBV11-2 | CASSSATGGTEAFF | TGTGCCAGCAGCTCAGCTACAGGGGGCACTGAAGCTTTCTTT
. | . | TRBJ1-1 | TRBV6-2/TRBV6-3 | CASSSKLRGMGNTEAFF | TGTGCCAGCAGTTCTAAACTCAGGGGAATGGGGAACACTGAAGCTTTCTTT
. | TRBD2 | TRBJ2-5 | TRBV6-5 | CASRGGTSGKETQYF | TGTGCCAGCCGGGGGGGGACTAGCGGGAAGGAGACCCAGTACTTC
few | . | TRBJ1-3 | TRBV6-5 | CASYASSGNTIYF | TGTGCCAGTTACGCTAGCTCTGGAAACACCATATATTTT
. | . | TRBJ1-5 | TRBV15 | CATSRFARPTQPQHF | TGTGCCACCAGCAGATTTGCCAGGCCGACCCAGCCCCAGCATTTT
once | . | TRBJ1-3 | TRBV4-3 | CASSQEGSGNTIYF | TGCGCCAGCAGCCAAGAGGGCTCTGGAAACACCATATATTTT
few | TRBD2 | TRBJ2-2 | TRBV28 | CASRFRTSGSGTGELFF | TGTGCCAGCAGATTTAGGACTAGCGGGAGTGGGACCGGGGAGCTGTTTTTT
. | . | TRBJ1-1 | TRBV19 | CASSDLGDADTEAFF | TGTGCCAGTAGTGACCTAGGGGATGCCGACACTGAAGCTTTCTTT